The 28 T cell receptor beta chains listed next were all sequenced from one sample in a study of blood T cell repertoires in COVID-19 (dated by TCRdb to the early 2020s). Receptor amplification or capture employed the immunoSEQ multiplex PCR assay. Held by TCRdb, this immuneACCESS table contains in-frame sequences only and omits some clones. Under half of the omission traces to an unresolved V gene where checked; the cause of the rest is unknown. This sample is represented by fewer than 250,000 clones; approximately 90% of them were singletons. The ten biggest clones cover approximately 4.5% of the sample. Material: peripheral blood. The origin of the receptors is a human donor in a cohort sampled during active COVID-19.

The chain joins TRBV18 to TRBJ2-1, with 10 nucleotides matching TRBD1. Trimming removed 4 bases from V and 2 bases from J; junction bases left unmatched: 2. There are 15 residues in the CDR3. Germline V gene lookup returns CDR1 KGHSH and CDR2 LQKENI. The CDR3 DNA is TGTGCCAGCTCACGACAGGGGGCCGCCTACAATGAGCAGTTCTTC. It codes for CASSRQGAAYNEQFF.

Worth noting for this clone: Other nucleotide sequences in the sample specify the same CDR3. This chain uses TRBV28 with TRBJ1-1; no reliable D call. Germline CDR1 is MDHEN and CDR2 is SYDVKM. The length of the CDR3 is 11 residues. Trimming shortened V by 3 bases and J by 7 bases, and 6 bases separated the two germline ends. The CDR3, as DNA: TGTGCCAGCAGTTTCAGGCTTGAAGCTTTCTTT. Translation: CASSFRLEAFF.

The sample holds one count of this clone. The chain employs TRBV9 and TRBJ2-3; D is unresolved. With 0 bases removed from V and 4 bases from J, the gap between germline ends came to 9 bases. This CDR3 has 14 residues. Germline-derived CDR1 and CDR2 are SGDLS and YYNGEE. The CDR3 coding sequence is TGTGCCAGCAGCGTAGCGGCGGAGCCAGATACGCAGTATTTT. This encodes CASSVAAEPDTQYF.

The V call is TRBV2, the J call TRBJ2-7; 7 bases agree with TRBD1. V was clipped by 7 bases and J by 0 bases; unmatched bases: 3. This CDR3 is built from 13 residues. Germline assignment: CDR1 SNHLY and CDR2 FYNNEI. The CDR3 here is CASIRQGSYEQYF. In DNA form, the CDR3 reads TGTGCCAGCATACGACAGGGCTCCTACGAGCAGTACTTC.

In this sample, this clone turned up once. The chain employs TRBV19 and TRBJ1-1; D remains unclear. Germline-derived CDR1 and CDR2 are LNHDA and SQIVND (reference sequence). The CDR3 runs 12 residues. The V and J ends lost 3 bases and 4 bases respectively, with 6 bases between them. CDR3 DNA sequence: TGTGCCAGTAGTATTCGGGGCACTGAAGCTTTCTTT. It encodes CASSIRGTEAFF.

The gene calls are TRBV10-1 and TRBJ2-1; a possible D gene is TRBD2 (5 bases). Germline V gene lookup returns CDR1 WNHNN and CDR2 SYGVQD (reference sequence). The CDR3 spans 13 residues. V dropped 6 bases and J dropped 4 bases, with 10 bases sitting between them. The CDR3 is CASSASRYNEQFF. The DNA for the CDR3 is TGCGCCAGCAGCGCTAGCCGGTACAATGAGCAGTTCTTC.

This clone was observed a single time. The chain carries TRBV18 and TRBJ1-2; D perhaps matches TRBD1 (6 bases). Trimming took 0 bases from V and 1 from J, leaving 15 bases between them. Germline V gene sequence: CDR1 KGHSH, CDR2 LQKENI. The CDR3 covers 17 residues. CDR3 region: CASSPPTRQGFNYGYTF. CDR3 DNA sequence: TGTGCCAGCTCACCACCAACCCGTCAGGGGTTTAACTATGGCTACACCTTC. Full variable domain (missing parts from reference TRBV18 and TRBJ1-2): NAGVMQNPRHLVRRRGQEARLRCSPMKGHSHVYWYRQLPEEGLKFMVYLQKENIIDESGMPKERFSAEFPKEGPSILRIQQVVRGDSAAYFCASSPPTRQGFNYGYTFGSGTRLTVV.

With regard to this clone: A read error may produce the germline difference seen at one junction end. The V gene is TRBV6-1, the J gene TRBJ2-3, with 8 bases lining up with TRBD2. Germline V gene sequence: CDR1 MNHNS, CDR2 SASEGT. The CDR3 contains 11 residues. The CDR3 region has the DNA TGTGCCAGCAGTGAAGTCGGGACTAGTTTCTTT. Translation: CASSEVGTSFF.

The chain is built from TRBV5-4 and TRBJ2-1; 9 bases match TRBD2. The CDR3 spans 15 residues. Losses at the gene ends were 2 bases for V and 2 bases for J; bases not matched to a gene: 2. CDR1 SGHNT and CDR2 YYREEE come from the germline V gene (reference sequence). The CDR3 DNA reads as TGTGCCAGCAGCTTTGCTAGCGGGACCTACAATGAGCAGTTCTTC. Its protein is CASSFASGTYNEQFF.

This chain uses TRBV6-6 with TRBJ1-1; possibly TRBD1 for D (5 bases). Germline CDR1 is MNHNY and CDR2 is SVGAGI (reference sequence). V was clipped by 6 bases and J by 4 bases, with 15 bases between them. The CDR3 runs 14 residues. The CDR3: CASRRRGTATEAFF. CDR3 nucleotides: TGTGCCAGCAGACGGCGGGGGACTGCCACTGAAGCTTTCTTT.

V gene TRBV5-1 combines with J gene TRBJ1-3; D not certain. V lost 9 bases and J lost 4, with 17 bases in between. CDR1 SGHRS and CDR2 YFSETQ come from the germline V gene. The CDR3 contains 14 residues. CDR3 region: CATSYRGEGNTIYF. The DNA for the CDR3 is TGCGCCACCTCTTATCGAGGCGAGGGAAACACCATATATTTT.

V and J are TRBV9 and TRBJ1-2; 7 bases fit TRBD1. The CDR3 spans 14 residues. Germline CDR1 is SGDLS and CDR2 is YYNGEE. The J segment lost 0 bases and the V segment lost 7 bases, leaving 6 bases of the junction unmatched. The CDR3 DNA reads TGTGCCAGCGGCGGGGACAGATCTAACTATGGCTACACCTTC. The encoded protein is CASGGDRSNYGYTF. Looking up the rest from reference TRBV9 and TRBJ1-2 gives the full variable domain: DSGVTQTPKHLITATGQRVTLRCSPRSGDLSVYWYQQSLDQGLQFLIQYYNGEERAKGNILERFSAQQFPDLHSELNLSSLELGDSALYFCASGGDRSNYGYTFGSGTRLTVV.

The gene calls are TRBV10-3 and TRBJ2-1; D remains unclear. The CDR3 consists of 15 residues. Trimming took 0 bases from V and 2 from J, leaving 8 bases between them. CDR1 and CDR2 from the germline V gene are ENHRY and SYGVKD. The DNA for the CDR3 is TGTGCCATCAGTGAGTCATCCATCACCTACAATGAGCAGTTCTTC. This translates into CAISESSITYNEQFF.

This clone turned up a few times. The J gene is TRBJ1-5, the V gene TRBV5-1; D ambiguous. Germline values: CDR1 SGHRS, CDR2 YFSETQ. The V end was cut by 2 bases, the J end by 7 bases, with 10 bases between. CDR3 length: 13 residues. CDR3 nucleotide sequence: TGCGCCAGCAGCTTCGGCGCGGGCCAGCCCCAGCATTTT. Protein: CASSFGAGQPQHF.

This rearrangement joins TRBV5-4 to TRBJ2-1; 8 nucleotides align to TRBD1. V shed 3 bases, J shed 3 bases, and the junction held 5 bases outside the gene matches. The CDR3 spans 15 residues. The germline V gene encodes CDR1 SGHNT and CDR2 YYREEE (reference sequence). The CDR3 loop is CASSYGDRGYNEQFF. CDR3 DNA: TGTGCCAGCAGCTACGGAGACAGGGGCTACAATGAGCAGTTCTTC.

The chain combines TRBV6-2 or TRBV6-3 with TRBJ1-1, with D possibly matching TRBD1 (6 bases). Germline CDR1 is MNHEY and CDR2 is SVGEGT. CDR3 size: 14 residues. Trimming removed 0 bases from V and 4 bases from J, with 9 bases in between. The CDR3 DNA sequence: TGTGCCAGCAGTTACTCGGACAGTTTCACTGAAGCTTTCTTT. The encoded protein is CASSYSDSFTEAFF.

The rearrangement links TRBV6-1 to TRBJ2-7, with D possibly matching TRBD2 (5 bases). The germline gives CDR1 MNHNS, CDR2 SASEGT. This CDR3 has 15 residues. V was pared by 0 bases and J by 2 bases, with 11 bases between. CDR3 loop: CASSEAVSGAYEQYF. The CDR3, as DNA: TGTGCCAGCAGTGAAGCGGTCAGCGGAGCCTACGAGCAGTACTTC.

J is TRBJ2-1 and V is TRBV12-3 or TRBV12-4; TRBD1 is a possible D gene (5 bases). The CDR3 is made up of 11 amino acids. The V gene lost 8 bases and the J gene lost 8 bases, with 10 bases spanning the gap. CDR3 protein: CASRQSHEQFF. As DNA, the CDR3 is TGTGCCAGCCGACAGTCTCATGAGCAGTTCTTC.

This clone was counted a few times. The chain uses TRBV6-2 or TRBV6-3 and TRBJ2-2; 7 bases match TRBD2. CDR3 size: 15 residues. With 4 bases clipped from V and 3 bases from J, the junction kept 5 bases outside the gene matches. CDR1 is MNHEY, CDR2 SVGEGT, per germline. CDR3 sequence (DNA): TGTGCCAGCAGTTCCGGGACTACAGACACCGGGGAGCTGTTTTTT. It encodes CASSSGTTDTGELFF.

The chain has TRBV23-1 and TRBJ2-7; TRBD2 matches 11 bases. TRBV23-1 carries the ORF label, with uncertain function. The CDR3 runs to 19 residues. V trimming: 11 bases; J trimming: 0 bases; junction bases outside the gene matches: 21. CDR3 bases: TGCGCCCCCGCGGAACTCGGACTAGCGGGCTTTGGGGGCTCCTACGAGCAGTACTTC. Protein: CAPAELGLAGFGGSYEQYF.

V and J are TRBV5-8 and TRBJ2-2; TRBD2 matches 9 bases. The CDR3 has 15 amino acids. The junction had 3 bases not matched to a gene; V was cut back by 4 bases and J by 2 bases. Germline-derived CDR1 and CDR2 are SGHTS and YDEGEE. In DNA, the CDR3 is TGTGCCAGCAGCACGGGACTAGCCAACACCGGGGAGCTGTTTTTT. Translation: CASSTGLANTGELFF.

The chain combines TRBV28 with TRBJ1-1, with TRBD1 identical over 7 bases. The J segment lost 3 bases and the V segment lost 6 bases, leaving 7 bases of the junction unmatched. Germline CDR1 reads MDHEN; CDR2 reads SYDVKM. This CDR3 comprises 14 residues. CDR3 protein: CASRYRGLHTEAFF. Here the CDR3 DNA reads TGTGCCAGCAGATACAGGGGTCTACACACTGAAGCTTTCTTT. Variable domain in full (rest from reference TRBV28 and TRBJ1-1): DVKVTQSSRYLVKRTGEKVFLECVQDMDHENMFWYRQDPGLGLRLIYFSYDVKMKEKGDIPEGYSVSREKKERFSLILESASTNQTSMYLCASRYRGLHTEAFFGQGTRLTVV.

This clone was picked up one time. The J gene is TRBJ2-2, the V gene TRBV6-2 or TRBV6-3, with 10 bases identical to TRBD1. With 5 bases clipped from V and 4 bases from J, the junction kept 4 bases outside the gene matches. Germline values: CDR1 MNHEY, CDR2 SVGEGT. The length of the CDR3 is 15 residues. The CDR3 DNA reads as TGTGCCAGCAGTGGACAGGGGGTTGGCACCGGGGAGCTGTTTTTT. Translation: CASSGQGVGTGELFF.

The V call is TRBV6-5, the J call TRBJ1-1, with 12 bases fitting TRBD1. There are 14 residues in the CDR3. CDR1 is MNHEY, CDR2 SVGAGI, per germline. The V gene end was trimmed by 6 bases and the J gene end by 4 bases; junction bases not matched to a gene: 3. The CDR3 spells CASRGQGAATEAFF. The CDR3 region has the DNA TGTGCCAGCAGGGGACAGGGGGCAGCCACTGAAGCTTTCTTT.

The chain recombines TRBV5-1 with TRBJ2-3, with 7 bases identical to TRBD2. Germline-derived CDR1 and CDR2 are SGHRS and YFSETQ. V trimming: 0 bases; J trimming: 4 bases; junction bases outside the gene matches: 5. The CDR3 extends over 15 amino acids. The CDR3 DNA is TGCGCCAGCAGCTTGGGCCTAGCGGAATCAGATACGCAGTATTTT. Its translation: CASSLGLAESDTQYF.

This clone has just one count. V is TRBV18 and J is TRBJ2-3, with D perhaps matching TRBD1 (6 bases). The germline V gene encodes CDR1 KGHSH and CDR2 LQKENI. The CDR3 spans 15 residues. Trimming stripped 3 bases from V and 0 bases from J, with 10 bases between. CDR3 loop: CASSPSGVSTDTQYF. The CDR3 nucleotides read TGTGCCAGCTCACCGTCAGGGGTTAGCACAGATACGCAGTATTTT.

This clone has a single count. The chain has TRBV30 and TRBJ2-2; perhaps TRBD1 as D (6 bases). The CDR3 is 14 amino acids. Germline V lookup: CDR1 GTSNPN, CDR2 SVGIG (reference sequence). V dropped 0 bases and J dropped 7 bases, with 12 bases sitting between them. CDR3 DNA: TGTGCCTGGAGTGTAGGGACAAAGAGCGGGGAGCTGTTTTTT. Translated, it gives CAWSVGTKSGELFF. Together with reference TRBV30 and TRBJ2-2, the CDR3 gives the full variable domain: SQTIHQWPATLVQPVGSPLSLECTVEGTSNPNLYWYRQAAGRGLQLLFYSVGIGQISSEVPQNLSASRPQDRQFILSSKKLLLSDSGFYLCAWSVGTKSGELFFGEGSRLTVL.

This sequence joins TRBV7-9 and TRBJ2-7; 9 bases line up with TRBD1. The CDR3 is 12 residues long. Trimming removed 6 bases from V and 3 bases from J; junction bases left unmatched: 0. Germline values: CDR1 SEHNR, CDR2 FQNEAQ (reference sequence). The CDR3 here is CASRTGGYEQYF. The CDR3 DNA is TGTGCCAGCAGGACAGGGGGCTACGAGCAGTACTTC.